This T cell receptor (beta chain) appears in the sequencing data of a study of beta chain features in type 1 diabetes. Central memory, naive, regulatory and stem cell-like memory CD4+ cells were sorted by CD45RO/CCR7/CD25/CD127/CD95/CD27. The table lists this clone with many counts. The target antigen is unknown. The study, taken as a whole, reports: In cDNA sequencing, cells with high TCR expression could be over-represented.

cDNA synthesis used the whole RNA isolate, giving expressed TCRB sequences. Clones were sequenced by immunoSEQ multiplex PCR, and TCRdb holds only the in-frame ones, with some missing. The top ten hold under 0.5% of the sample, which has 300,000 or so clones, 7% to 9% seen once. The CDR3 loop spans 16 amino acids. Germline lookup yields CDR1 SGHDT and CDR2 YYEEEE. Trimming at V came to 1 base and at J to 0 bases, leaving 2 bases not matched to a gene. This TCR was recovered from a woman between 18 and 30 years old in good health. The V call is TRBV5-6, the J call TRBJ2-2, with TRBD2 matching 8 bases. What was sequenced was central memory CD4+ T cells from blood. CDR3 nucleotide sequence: TGTGCCAGCAGCTTGCCGGGACTAGCGAACACCGGGGAGCTGTTTTTT. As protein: CASSLPGLANTGELFF.